Sequencing of this T cell receptor beta chain was carried out in a study of blood T cell repertoires in COVID-19. Across the whole study: T cells, B-cell-depleted T cells, or PBMCs supplied cDNA or gDNA.

Method: immunoSEQ multiplex PCR; TCRdb's copy keeps in-frame clones and lacks some. The sample includes 350,000 to 400,000 clones, 85% to 90% seen only once; the top ten take more than 1%. The cohort comprised adults aged roughly 18 to 95 years residing in about two dozen US areas. CDR3 length equals 18 residues. The germline gives CDR1 MGHRA, CDR2 YSYEKL. With 1 base clipped from V and 0 bases from J, the junction kept 10 bases outside the gene matches. Input material: PBMCs or T cells enriched from blood (not recorded which). V usage is TRBV4-1 and J usage is TRBJ2-3; 7 bases are shared with TRBD2. The sequence came from a woman aged 18-29 years who had recovered from COVID-19. CDR3 bases: TGCGCCAGCAGCCAAGGCCCCGGCGCGGGGGATAGCACAGATACGCAGTATTTT. Its translation: CASSQGPGAGDSTDTQYF.